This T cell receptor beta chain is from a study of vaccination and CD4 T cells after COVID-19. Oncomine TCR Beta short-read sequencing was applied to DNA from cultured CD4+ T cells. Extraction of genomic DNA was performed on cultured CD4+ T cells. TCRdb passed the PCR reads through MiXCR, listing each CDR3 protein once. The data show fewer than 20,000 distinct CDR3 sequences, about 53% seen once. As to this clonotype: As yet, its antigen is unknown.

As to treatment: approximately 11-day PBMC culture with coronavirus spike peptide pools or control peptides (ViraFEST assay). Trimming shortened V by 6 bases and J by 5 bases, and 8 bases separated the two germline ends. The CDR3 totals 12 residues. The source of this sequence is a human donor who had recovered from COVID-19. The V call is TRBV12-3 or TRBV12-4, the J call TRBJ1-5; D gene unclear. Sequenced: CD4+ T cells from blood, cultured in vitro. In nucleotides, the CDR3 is TGTGCCAGCAGCCTGGGTTATCAGCCCCAGCATTTT. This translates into CASSLGYQPQHF.